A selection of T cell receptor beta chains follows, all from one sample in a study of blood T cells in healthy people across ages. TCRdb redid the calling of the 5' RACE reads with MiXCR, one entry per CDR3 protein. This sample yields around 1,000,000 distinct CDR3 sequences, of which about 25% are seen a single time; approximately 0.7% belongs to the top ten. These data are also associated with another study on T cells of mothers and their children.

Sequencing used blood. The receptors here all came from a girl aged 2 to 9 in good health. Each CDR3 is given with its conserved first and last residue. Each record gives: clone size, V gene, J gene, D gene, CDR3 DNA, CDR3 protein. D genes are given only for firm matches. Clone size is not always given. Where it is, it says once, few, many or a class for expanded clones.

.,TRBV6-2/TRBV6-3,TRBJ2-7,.,TGTGCCAGCAGTTACTCGGTTCCGGTCCCCTACGAGCAGTACTTC,CASSYSVPVPYEQYF
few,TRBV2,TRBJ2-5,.,TGTGCCAGCAGTGGGGGAGTAGAGGAAGAGACCCAGTACTTC,CASSGGVEEETQYF
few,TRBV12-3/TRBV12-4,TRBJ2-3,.,TGTGCCAGCAGTTCAAAACGAACAGATACGCAGTATTTT,CASSSKRTDTQYF
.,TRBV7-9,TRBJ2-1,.,TGTGCCAGCAGCGAAAACTGGTATGAGCAGTTCTTC,CASSENWYEQFF
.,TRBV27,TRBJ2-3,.,TGTGCCAGCAAATCCCGTAGCACAGATACGCAGTATTTT,CASKSRSTDTQYF
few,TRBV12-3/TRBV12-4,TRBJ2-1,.,TGTGCCAGCAGTTTTTTTAACCACCCCTACAATGAGCAGTTCTTC,CASSFFNHPYNEQFF
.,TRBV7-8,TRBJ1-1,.,TGTGCCCGCAGCTCCCGGGGGCGGCGGGACACTGAAGCTTTCTTT,CARSSRGRRDTEAFF
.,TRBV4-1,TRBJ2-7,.,TGCGCCAGCAGCCCGCAGGGAGGGGGATACGAGCAGTACTTC,CASSPQGGGYEQYF
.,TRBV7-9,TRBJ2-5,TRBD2,TGTGCCAGCTCCCGGACTAGCGGTCAGACCCAGTACTTC,CASSRTSGQTQYF
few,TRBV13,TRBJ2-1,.,TGTGCCAGCAGCTTAGGCGGGCCCGCGGTCGGTAGCGATGAGCAGTTCTTC,CASSLGGPAVGSDEQFF
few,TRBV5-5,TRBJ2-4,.,TGTGCCAGCAGCTTGGGGGCAGGGGTAGCCAAAAACATTCAGTACTTC,CASSLGAGVAKNIQYF
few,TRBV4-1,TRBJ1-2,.,TGCGCCAGCACCTCTCATTGGGGACCAGACTATGGCTACACCTTC,CASTSHWGPDYGYTF
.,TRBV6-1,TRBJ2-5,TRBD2,TGTGCCAGCAAGAGGGAGGGACTATTATCTGCAGGGACCCAGTACTTC,CASKREGLLSAGTQYF
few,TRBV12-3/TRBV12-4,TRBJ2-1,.,TGTGCCAGCAGTAGCGGGTCCGCCTACAATGAGCAGTTCTTC,CASSSGSAYNEQFF
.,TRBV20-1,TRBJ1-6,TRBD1,TGCAGTGCCCCCCGGGACAGGGGGGCTTCACCCCTCCACTTT,CSAPRDRGASPLHF
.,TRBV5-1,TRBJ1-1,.,TGCGCCAGCAGCTCTGACGGGTCCCGGGAAGCTTTCTTT,CASSSDGSREAFF
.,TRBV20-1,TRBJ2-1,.,TGCAGTGCTAGAGTCCAGACGGCAAATGAGCAGTTCTTC,CSARVQTANEQFF
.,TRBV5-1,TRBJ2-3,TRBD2,TGCGCCAGCAGCACGGGACTAGCGGGGCCAGATACGCAGTATTTT,CASSTGLAGPDTQYF
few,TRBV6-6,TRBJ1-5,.,TGTGCCAGCAGTTGGGGGGCGGGCAATCAGCCCCAGCATTTT,CASSWGAGNQPQHF
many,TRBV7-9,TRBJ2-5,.,TGTGCCAGCAGCCGGGACAACCAAGAGACCCAGTACTTC,CASSRDNQETQYF
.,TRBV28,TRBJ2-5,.,TGTGCCAGCAGCCCAATTGGGGAGTGGGAGACCCAGTACTTC,CASSPIGEWETQYF
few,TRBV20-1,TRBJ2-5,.,TGCAGTGCCGGGGACCCCCGAACGGGAAAGACCCAGTACTTC,CSAGDPRTGKTQYF
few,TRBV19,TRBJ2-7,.,TGTGCCAGTAGTCCCGGGCCCTCCTACGGGCAGTACTTC,CASSPGPSYGQYF
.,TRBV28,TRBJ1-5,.,TGTGCCAGCAGTTTGGTCCCCGAGGGGCCCCAGCATTTT,CASSLVPEGPQHF
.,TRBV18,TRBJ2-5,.,TGTGCCAGCTCACCACGGGATACATTCCAAGAGACCCAGTACTTC,CASSPRDTFQETQYF
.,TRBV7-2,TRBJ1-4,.,TGTGCCAGCAGCACCCAAACACCCAGGAATTTTAATGAAAAACTGTTTTTT,CASSTQTPRNFNEKLFF
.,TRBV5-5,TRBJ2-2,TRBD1,TGTGCCAGCAGCTCACTGGACAGGGCCGGCACCGGGGAGCTGTTTTTT,CASSSLDRAGTGELFF
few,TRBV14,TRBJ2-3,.,TGTGCCAGCAGCCCCCGACAATCCTTATTTACAGATACGCAGTATTTT,CASSPRQSLFTDTQYF
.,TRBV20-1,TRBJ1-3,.,TGCAGTGCTAGAGACATAACCTCCAGGGTCGCCGGAAACACCATATATTTT,CSARDITSRVAGNTIYF
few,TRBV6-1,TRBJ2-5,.,TGTGCCAGCAGTGAAGGGCTGGGGCGGCTACACTTC,CASSEGLGRLHF
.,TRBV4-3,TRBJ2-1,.,TGCGCCAGCAGCTCGACCGGCGGTACCCCATACAATGAGCAGTTCTTC,CASSSTGGTPYNEQFF
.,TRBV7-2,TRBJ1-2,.,TGTGCCAGCAGCTTAGATCCGGGCAGGACCGTTTCTAACTATGGCTACACCTTC,CASSLDPGRTVSNYGYTF
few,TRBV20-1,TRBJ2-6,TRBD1,TGCAGTGCTAGCGATCAGGGGGCGCCTGGGGCCAACGTCCTGACTTTC,CSASDQGAPGANVLTF
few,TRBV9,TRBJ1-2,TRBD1,TGTGCCAGCAGCTCCAGACCCGGGACAGGGGGCGGCGGCTACACCTTC,CASSSRPGTGGGGYTF
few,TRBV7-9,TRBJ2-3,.,TGTGCCAGCAGCTTAGCGGGCAGCGGTCTAGGAGATACGCAGTATTTT,CASSLAGSGLGDTQYF
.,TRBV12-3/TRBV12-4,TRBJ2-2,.,TGTGCCAGCAGTTTTTTAAGGGAGGTACCTACCGGGGAGCTGTTTTTT,CASSFLREVPTGELFF
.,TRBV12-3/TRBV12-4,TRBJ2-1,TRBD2,TGTGCCAGCAGTTCTCTGGGGACTAGCGTTAGTCATGAGCAGTTCTTC,CASSSLGTSVSHEQFF
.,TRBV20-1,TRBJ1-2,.,TGCAGTGCTAGAGATATTAGGGGGTTACTAACTGGTTATGGCTACACCTTC,CSARDIRGLLTGYGYTF
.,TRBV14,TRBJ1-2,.,TGTGCCAGCAGCCCGATGGTCCAAGGGGGGAAGGGCTACACCTTC,CASSPMVQGGKGYTF
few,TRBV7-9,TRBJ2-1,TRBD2,TGTGCCAGCAGCTTAGTATTAGCGGGAGTCAATGAGCAGTTCTTC,CASSLVLAGVNEQFF
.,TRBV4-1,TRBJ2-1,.,TGCGCCAGCAGCCAAGTCCTAGAGAGCTACAATGAGCAGTTCTTC,CASSQVLESYNEQFF
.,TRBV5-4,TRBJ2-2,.,TGTGCCAGCAGCAGGGGGGGCCCCGGCGGCGGGGAGCTGTTTTTT,CASSRGGPGGGELFF
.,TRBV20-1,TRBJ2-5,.,TGCAGTGCTAGAAGGGGAACCGGGGGAGAGACCCAGTACTTC,CSARRGTGGETQYF
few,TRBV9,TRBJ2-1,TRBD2,TGTGCCAGCAGCTTAGCGGGGGCGGCCTACAATGAGCAGTTCTTC,CASSLAGAAYNEQFF
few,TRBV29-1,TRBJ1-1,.,TGCAGCGTTGTACCAGGGGAGGGCACTGAAGCTTTCTTT,CSVVPGEGTEAFF
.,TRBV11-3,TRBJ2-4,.,TGTGCCAGCAGCTTAGATTTTGGGGGGACTTTGGCCAAAAACATTCAGTACTTC,CASSLDFGGTLAKNIQYF
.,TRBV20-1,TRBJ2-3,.,TGCAGTGCCAGCCTGAGCACAGATACGCAGTATTTT,CSASLSTDTQYF
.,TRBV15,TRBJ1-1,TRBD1,TGTGCCACCAGCAGGTCCGGGACAGGAAAGAACACTGAAGCTTTCTTT,CATSRSGTGKNTEAFF
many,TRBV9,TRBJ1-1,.,TGTGCCAGCAGCGTAAGCCAGGGCACTGAAGCTTTCTTT,CASSVSQGTEAFF
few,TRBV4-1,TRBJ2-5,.,TGCGCCAGCAGCCAAATGGAGACCCAGTACTTC,CASSQMETQYF
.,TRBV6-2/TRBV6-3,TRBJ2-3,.,TGTGCCAGCAGTTACTCAATGGAAGTTACGCAGTATTTT,CASSYSMEVTQYF